This T cell receptor (beta chain) was retrieved from a study of blood T cell repertoires in COVID-19. Germline V gene data show CDR1 as SGHDN and CDR2 as FVKESK. V was trimmed by 4 bases and J by 2 bases, leaving 8 bases between them. The CDR3 has 13 residues. In the source study's methods: Researchers report that nucleated cell counts were estimated from reference gene primer amplification. The protocol was immunoSEQ multiplex PCR, while the TCRdb copy is restricted to in-frame clones and leaves out a portion. The V and J calls and the clone size are those of that table, but D and trimming were determined from the DNA. The sample has 95,000 to 150,000 clones; around 80% are singletons.

The sequence was obtained from a man aged 55 to 70 with active or convalescent COVID-19. The sequenced sample was peripheral blood. The chain has TRBV14 and TRBJ1-2, with D hard to call. CDR3 nucleotides: TGTGCCAGCAGCCGGGAGTCGAACTATGGCTACACCTTC. Translated, it gives CASSRESNYGYTF.